The 21 T cell receptor beta chains reported below all come from one sample, sequenced in a study of shared clonotypes between healthy human individuals (dated by TCRdb to 2018 to 2020). The protocol used for the library was the immunoSEQ multiplex PCR assay. Drawn from immuneACCESS, this table holds only the in-frame rearrangements with V and J called that TCRdb kept. Clones are partly lost; checked studies trace under half to an unresolved V gene and leave the rest unexplained. This sample comprises around 720,000 clones, about three quarters of them detected only once. The ten largest clones capture around 1.7% of the sample. Input material: memory CD4+ T cells sorted from blood. Reading the label with the study, this specimen's cell subset or site is: CD45RA-negative fraction. These receptors were taken from a woman aged 30 to 39 in good health.

The chain employs TRBV7-2 and TRBJ2-7; D gene uncertain. From germline, CDR1 is SGHTA and CDR2 FQGNSA. The CDR3 has 16 residues. Trimming pared 1 base from V and 4 bases from J, leaving 17 bases between. CDR3 in DNA: TGTGCCAGCAGCTTAGGTCGTTCTAAGGCGCCGTACGAGCAGTACTTC. This codes for CASSLGRSKAPYEQYF.

V is TRBV28 and J is TRBJ2-1, with D maybe TRBD2 (6 bases). Germline V CDR1 and CDR2: MDHEN, SYDVKM. The CDR3 consists of 15 residues. Between the trimmed V and J ends, which lost 5 bases and 5 bases, there was a span of 16 bases. The CDR3 reads CASSLAGPRDNEQFF. CDR3 nucleotide sequence: TGTGCCAGCAGTCTGGCGGGGCCCCGAGACAATGAGCAGTTCTTC.

The chain joins TRBV2 to TRBJ2-1, with D tentatively TRBD2 (7 bases). Per germline, CDR1 SNHLY and CDR2 FYNNEI. The CDR3 covers 15 residues. V gave up 1 base and J gave up 9 bases, with 16 bases separating them. CDR3 amino acids: CASSEEGGGLPEQFF. The CDR3 DNA reads as TGTGCCAGCAGTGAAGAAGGGGGGGGCCTACCTGAGCAGTTCTTC.

The sample holds a few counts of this clone. This chain connects TRBV5-1 to TRBJ2-2; TRBD2 matches 9 bases. Germline V gene sequence: CDR1 SGHRS, CDR2 YFSETQ. CDR3 length: 16 residues. V was pared by 3 bases and J by 1 base, with 4 bases of the junction left unmatched. The CDR3 DNA is TGCGCCAGCAGCTACGGGACTAGCAGGAACACCGGGGAGCTGTTTTTT. Amino acids: CASSYGTSRNTGELFF. The full variable domain, with the rest looked up from reference TRBV5-1 and TRBJ2-2, is KAGVTQTPRYLIKTRGQQVTLSCSPISGHRSVSWYQQTPGQGLQFLFEYFSETQRNKGNFPGRFSGRQFSNSRSEMNVSTLELGDSALYLCASSYGTSRNTGELFFGEGSRLTVL.

This chain uses TRBV27 with TRBJ2-7; the match to TRBD2 covers 7 bases. The CDR3 is 15 residues long. The V segment lost 9 bases and the J segment 2 bases; nucleotides outside the gene matches: 13. Germline CDR1 and CDR2: MNHEY and SMNVEV (reference sequence). The DNA of the CDR3 is TGTGCCAGTCATAGAAGCGGGACCTTTCCCTACGAGCAGTACTTC. Its translation: CASHRSGTFPYEQYF.

The chain has TRBV10-3 and TRBJ1-1; D may be TRBD1 (6 bases). Trimming pared 4 bases from V and 8 bases from J, leaving 14 bases between. CDR3 length: 13 amino acids. Per germline, CDR1 ENHRY and CDR2 SYGVKD. The CDR3 is CAISGPGGLEAFF. For the CDR3, the DNA is TGTGCCATCAGTGGACCCGGGGGCCTAGAAGCTTTCTTT.

This chain uses TRBV2 with TRBJ2-1; D tentatively reads TRBD1 or TRBD2 (5 bases each). Germline-derived CDR1 and CDR2 are SNHLY and FYNNEI. The CDR3 is made up of 15 amino acids. V lost 8 bases and J 2 bases, leaving 16 bases between the germline ends. As DNA, the CDR3 is TGTGCCAGCCAGAGGGGCGCCGCCCCCTACAATGAGCAGTTCTTC. Translating it yields CASQRGAAPYNEQFF.

As DNA, the CDR3 is TGTGCCAGCAGTTTATTAGCGGGAGGGCCCTACGAGCAGTACTTC. Its protein is CASSLLAGGPYEQYF. The J gene is TRBJ2-7, the V gene TRBV27; 11 bases line up with TRBD2. The CDR3 contains 15 residues. The V gene's germline CDR1 is MNHEY and CDR2 SMNVEV (reference sequence). V trimming: 1 base; J trimming: 2 bases; junction bases outside the gene matches: 1.

Here the CDR3 DNA reads TGCGCCAGCAGCTACCGCTCCGGGACAGGTAGGACTGAAGCTTTCTTT. Its translation is CASSYRSGTGRTEAFF. The rearrangement joins TRBV5-1 to TRBJ1-1, with 8 bases fitting TRBD1. The CDR3 length is 16 residues. Germline CDR1 and CDR2: SGHRS and YFSETQ. J lost 5 bases, V lost 3 bases, and 12 bases had no gene match.

To note about this clone: This specimen includes other DNA sequences encoding the same CDR3. The V call is TRBV5-1, the J call TRBJ2-2; TRBD1 is a possible D gene (5 bases). Germline V gives CDR1 SGHRS, CDR2 YFSETQ. The CDR3 extends over 15 amino acids. Trimming cost V 2 bases and J 3 bases, with 11 bases left between them. The CDR3 sequence is CASSFGRVDTGELFF. The CDR3 region has the DNA TGCGCCAGCAGCTTCGGCAGGGTTGACACCGGGGAGCTGTTTTTT.

The chain employs TRBV25-1 and TRBJ1-1; perhaps TRBD1 as D (6 bases). The CDR3 totals 13 residues. The V gene lost 2 bases and the J gene lost 5 bases, with 9 bases spanning the gap. Germline assignment: CDR1 MGHDK and CDR2 SYGVNS. The CDR3, as DNA: TGTGCCAGCAGTGAAGGAACAGGGACTGAAGCTTTCTTT. Protein: CASSEGTGTEAFF.

The V call is TRBV6-6, the J call TRBJ2-7; D is possibly TRBD1 (5 bases). Germline lookup yields CDR1 MNHNY and CDR2 SVGAGI (reference sequence). CDR3 length: 15 amino acids. The V gene lost 0 bases and the J gene lost 2 bases, with 11 bases spanning the gap. CDR3 DNA sequence: TGTGCCAGCAGTTACTCTTCTAGACAGACCTACGAGCAGTACTTC. Translating gives CASSYSSRQTYEQYF.

This clone appeared a few times. The chain links TRBV19 to TRBJ2-1; TRBD2 aligns across 9 bases. This CDR3 is built from 13 residues. V lost 10 bases to trimming and J lost 2 bases; unmatched junction nucleotides: 3. Germline V gene data show CDR1 as LNHDA and CDR2 as SQIVND (reference sequence). The CDR3 region is CAISSGAYNEQFF. Here the CDR3 DNA reads TGTGCCATATCTAGCGGGGCCTACAATGAGCAGTTCTTC.

This clone has just a few counts. CDR3 sequence: CASSQDGWTGRDTQYF. As DNA, the CDR3 is TGTGCCAGCAGCCAAGATGGATGGACCGGAAGGGATACGCAGTATTTT. The chain is built from TRBV14 and TRBJ2-3; D not resolved. From germline, CDR1 is SGHDN and CDR2 FVKESK. V was cut by 0 bases and J by 6 bases, with 16 bases left in between. This CDR3 has 16 amino acids.

This chain uses TRBV10-1 with TRBJ2-7; D ambiguous. The CDR3 has 13 residues. Germline V gives CDR1 WNHNN, CDR2 SYGVQD (reference sequence). The V and J ends lost 5 bases and 1 base respectively, with 9 bases between them. The CDR3 spells CASSPLGSYEQYF. DNA of the CDR3: TGCGCCAGCAGTCCATTGGGATCCTACGAGCAGTACTTC.

J is TRBJ1-4 and V is TRBV4-1; a possible D gene is TRBD1 (5 bases). Germline lookup yields CDR1 MGHRA and CDR2 YSYEKL. The CDR3 is made up of 14 amino acids. With 2 bases removed from V and 5 bases from J, the gap between germline ends came to 9 bases. CDR3 residues: CASSQPSGNEKLFF. The DNA for the CDR3 is TGCGCCAGCAGCCAACCTTCAGGGAATGAAAAACTGTTTTTT.

This clone was seen only a few times. The chain couples TRBV10-2 to TRBJ1-5; D ambiguous. The CDR3 has 11 amino acids. Germline lookup yields CDR1 WSHSY and CDR2 SAAADI. With 7 bases removed from V and 4 bases from J, the gap between germline ends came to 5 bases. The CDR3 reads CASKPNQPQHF. In DNA form, the CDR3 reads TGCGCCAGCAAGCCTAATCAGCCCCAGCATTTT.

This clone was counted a single time. The rearrangement joins TRBV13 to TRBJ1-2; a weak D match, TRBD1 (6 bases). This CDR3 has 13 residues. Trimming took 4 bases from V and 8 from J, leaving 14 bases between them. In germline, CDR1 is PRHDT, CDR2 FYEKMQ (reference sequence). The CDR3 coding sequence is TGTGCCAGCAGCTCCCGGGGGCCATGGGGCTACACCTTC. Translating it yields CASSSRGPWGYTF.

The rearrangement uses TRBV4-1 and TRBJ2-7; D gene ambiguous. Germline CDR1 MGHRA, CDR2 YSYEKL. The CDR3 runs to 15 residues. The V end was cut by 6 bases, the J end by 3 bases, with 18 bases between. CDR3 loop: CASRFLALPLYEQYF. DNA for the CDR3: TGCGCCAGCAGGTTTCTTGCACTACCCCTCTACGAGCAGTACTTC.

The rearrangement links TRBV19 to TRBJ2-6; TRBD1 matches 7 bases. Trimming took 3 bases from V and 0 from J; bases not matched to a gene: 5. Germline CDR1 is LNHDA and CDR2 is SQIVND (reference sequence). The CDR3 runs to 17 residues. The CDR3 DNA reads as TGTGCCAGTAGTATGAACAGGGGTAGCTCTGGGGCCAACGTCCTGACTTTC. Translated: CASSMNRGSSGANVLTF.

Regarding this clone: The sample has other DNA sequences that encode this CDR3 too. This rearrangement joins TRBV9 to TRBJ2-3, with D unclear. V gave up 0 bases and J gave up 0 bases, with 11 bases separating them. Germline CDR1 SGDLS, CDR2 YYNGEE. The CDR3 covers 16 residues. The chain's CDR3 is CASSVGAGSSTDTQYF. The CDR3 region has the DNA TGTGCCAGCAGCGTAGGGGCAGGTTCTAGCACAGATACGCAGTATTTT. Together with reference TRBV9 and TRBJ2-3, the CDR3 gives the full variable domain: DSGVTQTPKHLITATGQRVTLRCSPRSGDLSVYWYQQSLDQGLQFLIQYYNGEERAKGNILERFSAQQFPDLHSELNLSSLELGDSALYFCASSVGAGSSTDTQYFGPGTRLTVL.